These T cell receptor beta chains were read from a single sample in a study of post-analysis software for immune sequencing data. MiXCR, run by TCRdb on the PCR reads, gives a single entry per CDR3 protein. The sample includes about 540,000 distinct CDR3 sequences, around a third of them seen just once. Material: blood. Receptor source: a girl between 2 and 17 years old with multiple sclerosis. CDR3s leave out the opening cysteine and the closing phenylalanine or tryptophan. A clone size is listed for some rows: how often the clone was seen (once, few, many), or a class if it is expanded.

cdr3_aa cdr3_length clone_size v_call
ASRGTSGGTNRDTQY 15 NA TRBV3-1
ASSPGLAGGRDTDTQY 16 NA TRBV12-3/TRBV12-4
ASTPVGTSGGEYTDTQY 17 few TRBV27
ASSVAGSSYEQY 12 many TRBV6-1
ASGPGLGYNEQF 12 many TRBV12-5
ASSLGPPPIETQY 13 NA TRBV5-1
ASTSRGSDTDTQY 13 NA TRBV12-3/TRBV12-4
ASSRGLPAKNIQY 13 NA TRBV3-1
ARNDGPTDTQY 11 NA TRBV10-3
ASTLRSGANVLT 12 few TRBV12-3/TRBV12-4
ASTQDGKNEKLF 12 few TRBV4-1
ASSVLDGSTDTQY 13 NA TRBV9
ASSLPDSSYT 10 few TRBV4-1
AITAGIYGYT 10 NA TRBV10-3
ASSPGQGADTGELF 14 NA TRBV7-8
ASSTAGTSSGGEQF 14 few TRBV5-6
ASSLAAGGSYGYT 13 few TRBV7-2
ASSQELVLNTEAF 13 NA TRBV4-1
ASSLATGEFGYT 12 NA TRBV5-1
ASSQGGRGQGFYNEQF 16 NA TRBV3-1
ATSSTGVSQPQH 12 NA TRBV24-1
SARFRSGYT 9 NA TRBV20-1
ASSGGQDNTEAF 12 NA TRBV2
ASSQPTQAETQY 12 many TRBV4-1
ASSVGLPSYNEQF 13 NA TRBV9
ASSFGQGAF 9 NA TRBV6-6
SARHQIQETQY 11 few TRBV20-1
ASSFGGFNQPQH 12 NA TRBV12-3/TRBV12-4
SVLGGEAKNIQY 12 few TRBV29-1
ASSLLGQETQY 11 many TRBV5-1
ASSLDTGHFQETQY 14 few TRBV11-1
ASSLASGTYNEQF 13 many TRBV5-1
ASSYTGTVSGANVLT 15 few TRBV6-6
ASSLGESSLETQY 13 NA TRBV11-2
ASSLWDTQY 9 few TRBV2
AISESISSGGADTQY 15 once TRBV10-3
ASSQGGTGYT 10 few TRBV14
ASSQPLSGAPAGDEQF 16 NA TRBV7-8
ASRMAGTAISYEQY 14 few TRBV7-8
SAKETGLSYEQY 12 NA TRBV20-1
ASTSEVNTEAF 11 NA TRBV2
ASSSFGGGEGSPDTQY 16 NA TRBV7-2
ASSRAGNTEAF 11 NA TRBV6-5
ASSQEDPGTGHQPQH 15 many TRBV4-1
ASSLGTGDFKF 11 once TRBV5-1
ASSPAGGPYNEQF 13 few TRBV28
ASIPQWGDTQY 11 NA TRBV12-3/TRBV12-4
ASSDSRSGKQF 11 few TRBV6-4
ATSLAYSNQPQH 12 NA TRBV24-1
ASSFQDGGSDTIY 13 NA TRBV12-3/TRBV12-4